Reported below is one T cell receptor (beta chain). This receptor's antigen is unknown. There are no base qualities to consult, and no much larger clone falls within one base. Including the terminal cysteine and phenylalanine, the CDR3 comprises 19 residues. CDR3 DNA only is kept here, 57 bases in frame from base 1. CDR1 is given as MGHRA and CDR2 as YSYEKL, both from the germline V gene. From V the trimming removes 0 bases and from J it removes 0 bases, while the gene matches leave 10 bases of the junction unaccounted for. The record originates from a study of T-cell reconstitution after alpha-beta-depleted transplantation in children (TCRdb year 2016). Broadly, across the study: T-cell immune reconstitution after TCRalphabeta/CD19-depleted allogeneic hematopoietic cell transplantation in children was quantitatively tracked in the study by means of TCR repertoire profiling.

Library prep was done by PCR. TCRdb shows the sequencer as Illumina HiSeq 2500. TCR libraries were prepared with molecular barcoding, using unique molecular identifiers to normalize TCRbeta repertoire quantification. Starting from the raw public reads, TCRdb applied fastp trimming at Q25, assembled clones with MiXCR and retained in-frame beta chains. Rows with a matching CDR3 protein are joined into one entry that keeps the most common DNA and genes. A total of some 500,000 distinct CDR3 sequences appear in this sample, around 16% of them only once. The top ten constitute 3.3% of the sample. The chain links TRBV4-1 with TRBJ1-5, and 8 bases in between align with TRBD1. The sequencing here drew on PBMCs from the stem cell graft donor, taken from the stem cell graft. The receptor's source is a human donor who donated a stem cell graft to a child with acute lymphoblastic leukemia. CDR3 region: CASSQDFGTGEHSNQPQHF. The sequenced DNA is TGCGCCAGCAGCCAAGATTTCGGGACAGGTGAACATAGCAATCAGCCCCAGCATTTT.